The 2 T cell receptor beta chains reported below all come from one sample, sequenced in a study of blood T cell repertoires in COVID-19. Some clones are missing from TCRdb's copy, which holds only in-frame ones; the method was immunoSEQ multiplex PCR. Found here are nearly 45,000 clones, about 80% of them singletons; the top ten hold around 20%. The sample comprised peripheral blood. Source of these receptors: a man aged 65 to 79 with acute or convalescent COVID-19.

The V gene is TRBV18, the J gene TRBJ1-4; TRBD1 agrees at 7 bases. Per the germline V gene, CDR1 is KGHSH and CDR2 is LQKENI. V was pared by 8 bases and J by 7 bases, with 10 bases of the junction left unmatched. The CDR3 contains 14 residues. The CDR3, as DNA: TGTGCCAGCCGGACAGGTAGAAGTGGTGAAAAACTGTTTTTT. Translated: CASRTGRSGEKLFF. The full variable domain, with the rest looked up from reference TRBV18 and TRBJ1-4, is NAGVMQNPRHLVRRRGQEARLRCSPMKGHSHVYWYRQLPEEGLKFMVYLQKENIIDESGMPKERFSAEFPKEGPSILRIQQVVRGDSAAYFCASRTGRSGEKLFFGSGTQLSVL.

This clone was picked up a small number of times. V gene TRBV27 combines with J gene TRBJ1-1, with 9 bases that match TRBD1. The CDR3 extends over 15 amino acids. Germline V gene lookup returns CDR1 MNHEY and CDR2 SMNVEV (reference sequence). Trimming cost V 6 bases and J 3 bases; bases outside gene matches: 8. The CDR3, as DNA: TGTGCCAGCAGACTCTCGACAGGGGGACACACTGAAGCTTTCTTT. This codes for CASRLSTGGHTEAFF.